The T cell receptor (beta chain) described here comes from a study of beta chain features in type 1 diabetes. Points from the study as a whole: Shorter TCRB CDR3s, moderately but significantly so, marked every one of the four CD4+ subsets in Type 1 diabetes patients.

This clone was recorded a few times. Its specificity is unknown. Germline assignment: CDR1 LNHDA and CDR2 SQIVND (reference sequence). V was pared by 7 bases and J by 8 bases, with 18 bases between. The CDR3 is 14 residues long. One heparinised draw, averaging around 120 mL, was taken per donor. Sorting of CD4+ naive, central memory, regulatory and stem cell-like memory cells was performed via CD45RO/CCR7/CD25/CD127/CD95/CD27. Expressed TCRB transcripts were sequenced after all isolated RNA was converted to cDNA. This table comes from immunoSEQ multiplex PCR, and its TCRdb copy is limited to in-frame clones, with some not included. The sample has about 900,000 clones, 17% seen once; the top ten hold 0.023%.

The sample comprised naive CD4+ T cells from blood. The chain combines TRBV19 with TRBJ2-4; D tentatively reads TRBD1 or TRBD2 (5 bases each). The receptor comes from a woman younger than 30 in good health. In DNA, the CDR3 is TGTGCCAGTACCCCGACCGGGACCGGGGACATTCAGTACTTC. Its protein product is CASTPTGTGDIQYF.